The 9 T cell receptor beta chains listed next were all sequenced from one sample in a study of blood T cell repertoires in COVID-19. Clones were read by immunoSEQ multiplex PCR, and TCRdb kept only the in-frame ones, dropping some. There are tens of thousands of clones in the sample; about 89% occur only once, and around a sixth lies in the top ten. Sequencing was done on a sample of peripheral blood. Every receptor here comes from a human donor in a cohort sampled during active COVID-19.

By share, this clone ranks as medium-sized. CDR3 protein: CASSESDRGVDGYTF. In DNA form, the CDR3 reads TGCGCCAGCAGTGAGTCGGACAGGGGGGTAGATGGCTACACCTTC. This sequence joins TRBV10-2 and TRBJ1-2; 10 bases map to TRBD1. With 0 bases clipped from V and 6 bases from J, the junction kept 4 bases outside the gene matches. The CDR3 is 15 residues long. The germline gives CDR1 WSHSY, CDR2 SAAADI.

The chain carries TRBV7-9 and TRBJ1-2, with 8 bases fitting TRBD1. This CDR3 comprises 13 residues. Germline lookup yields CDR1 SEHNR and CDR2 FQNEAQ (reference sequence). V gave up 5 bases and J gave up 4 bases; unmatched junction bases: 3. The CDR3 spells CASSGTGLYGYTF. The CDR3 DNA reads TGTGCCAGCAGCGGGACAGGACTCTATGGCTACACCTTC.

The chain recombines TRBV5-1 with TRBJ2-1, with TRBD1 matching 12 bases. The CDR3 is 14 residues long. The V and J ends lost 4 bases and 10 bases, in that order; junction bases with no gene match: 6. Looked up from germline, CDR1 is SGHRS and CDR2 is YFSETQ. The CDR3 loop reads CASSGTGGSVEQFF. CDR3 DNA sequence: TGCGCCAGCAGCGGGACAGGGGGCTCGGTAGAGCAGTTCTTC. The full variable domain, rest sourced from reference TRBV5-1 and TRBJ2-1, is KAGVTQTPRYLIKTRGQQVTLSCSPISGHRSVSWYQQTPGQGLQFLFEYFSETQRNKGNFPGRFSGRQFSNSRSEMNVSTLELGDSALYLCASSGTGGSVEQFFGPGTRLTVL.

The chain recombines TRBV9 with TRBJ2-3; 9 bases match TRBD2. Per germline, CDR1 SGDLS and CDR2 YYNGEE. This CDR3 has 14 amino acids. The V segment lost 10 bases and the J segment 4 bases; nucleotides outside the gene matches: 10. In DNA form, the CDR3 reads TGTGCCCGCGGCCGGCGGGGGGGGGCAGATACGCAGTATTTT. It yields the protein CARGRRGGADTQYF.

This clone occurred a few times. The chain uses TRBV28 and TRBJ1-5, with 8 bases lining up with TRBD1. Trimming at V came to 5 bases and at J to 1 base, leaving 1 base not matched to a gene. Germline CDR1 is MDHEN and CDR2 is SYDVKM. The CDR3 consists of 14 residues. Here the CDR3 DNA reads TGTGCCAGCAGTCGACAGGGGAGCAATCAGCCCCAGCATTTT. Its translation is CASSRQGSNQPQHF.

The rearrangement uses TRBV27 and TRBJ2-3, with D tentatively TRBD2 (5 bases). V lost 3 bases to trimming and J lost 6 bases, with 13 bases between them. CDR1 and CDR2 (germline): MNHEY, SMNVEV (reference sequence). This CDR3 is built from 14 residues. As DNA, the CDR3 is TGTGCCAGCAGTTTCTACGGCACGGGGGATACGCAGTATTTT. It encodes CASSFYGTGDTQYF.

The chain couples TRBV6-4 to TRBJ2-1; 7 positions agree with TRBD2. The junction had 5 bases not matched to a gene; V was cut back by 2 bases and J by 10 bases. The CDR3 consists of 13 residues. Germline CDR1 MRHNA, CDR2 SNTAGT. CDR3 coding DNA: TGTGCCAGCAGTGACCGCGAAGCGGGGGAGCAGTTCTTC. Translating it yields CASSDREAGEQFF.

CDR3 DNA: TGTGCCAGCAGCTTAGGACTAGCGGTCGCCTACGAGCAGTACTTC. Its protein is CASSLGLAVAYEQYF. The gene calls are TRBV7-9 and TRBJ2-7, with TRBD2 identical over 9 bases. The junction had 3 bases not matched to a gene; V was cut back by 1 base and J by 2 bases. The CDR3 has 15 residues. CDR1 and CDR2 from the germline V gene are SEHNR and FQNEAQ (reference sequence).

The chain combines TRBV6-5 with TRBJ2-7, with D possibly being TRBD1 (5 bases). Germline V gene data show CDR1 as MNHEY and CDR2 as SVGAGI. Between the trimmed V and J ends, which lost 4 bases and 3 bases, there was a span of 7 bases. The CDR3 spans 12 residues. The CDR3 sequence: CASSLDSYEQYF. The CDR3, as DNA: TGTGCCAGCAGTTTAGACAGCTACGAGCAGTACTTC.